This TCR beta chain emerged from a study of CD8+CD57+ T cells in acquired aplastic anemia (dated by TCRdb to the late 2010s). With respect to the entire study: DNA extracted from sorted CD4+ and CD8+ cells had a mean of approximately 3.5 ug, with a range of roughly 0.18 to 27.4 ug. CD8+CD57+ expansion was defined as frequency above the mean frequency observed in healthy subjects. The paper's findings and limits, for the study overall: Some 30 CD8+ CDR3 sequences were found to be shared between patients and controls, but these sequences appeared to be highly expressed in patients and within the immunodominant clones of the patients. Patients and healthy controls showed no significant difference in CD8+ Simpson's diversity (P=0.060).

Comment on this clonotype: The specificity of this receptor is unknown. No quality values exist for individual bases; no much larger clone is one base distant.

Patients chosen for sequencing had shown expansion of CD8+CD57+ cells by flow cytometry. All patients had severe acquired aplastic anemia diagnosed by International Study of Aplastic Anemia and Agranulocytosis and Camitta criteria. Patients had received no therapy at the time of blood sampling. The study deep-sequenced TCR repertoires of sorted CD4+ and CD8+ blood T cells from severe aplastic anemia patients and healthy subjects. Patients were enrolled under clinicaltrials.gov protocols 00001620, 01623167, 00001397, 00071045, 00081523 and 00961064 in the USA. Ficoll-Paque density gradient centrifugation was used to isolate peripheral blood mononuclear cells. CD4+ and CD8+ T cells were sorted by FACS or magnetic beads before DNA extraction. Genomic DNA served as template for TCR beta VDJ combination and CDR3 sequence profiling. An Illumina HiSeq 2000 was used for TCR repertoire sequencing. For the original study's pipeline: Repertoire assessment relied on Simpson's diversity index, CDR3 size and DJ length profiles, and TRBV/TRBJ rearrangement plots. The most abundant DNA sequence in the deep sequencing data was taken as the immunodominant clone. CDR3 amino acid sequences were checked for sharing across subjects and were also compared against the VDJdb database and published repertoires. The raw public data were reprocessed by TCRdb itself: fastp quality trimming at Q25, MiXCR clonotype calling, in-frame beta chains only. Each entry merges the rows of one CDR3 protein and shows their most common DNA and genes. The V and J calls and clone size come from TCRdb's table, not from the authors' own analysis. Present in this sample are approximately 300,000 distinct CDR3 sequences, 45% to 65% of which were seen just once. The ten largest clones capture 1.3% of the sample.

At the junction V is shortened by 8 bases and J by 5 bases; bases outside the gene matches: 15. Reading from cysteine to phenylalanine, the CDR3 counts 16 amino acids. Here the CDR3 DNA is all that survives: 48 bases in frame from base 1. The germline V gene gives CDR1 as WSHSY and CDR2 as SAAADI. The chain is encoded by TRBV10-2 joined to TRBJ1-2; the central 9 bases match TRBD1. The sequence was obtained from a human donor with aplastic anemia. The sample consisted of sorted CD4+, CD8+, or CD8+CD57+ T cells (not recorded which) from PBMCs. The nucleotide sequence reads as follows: TGCGCCAGCGGGCCCGCCGGGACAGGGTGGGGATATGGCTACACCTTC. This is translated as CASGPAGTGWGYGYTF.